In this sample, the clone carrying this TCR beta chain turned up many times. TCRdb independently ran MiXCR on the PCR reads; one entry per CDR3 protein. The repertoire includes 9,500 to 13,000 distinct CDR3 sequences, more than 35% of them detected once, and roughly 34% sits in the top ten. These data are taken from a study of CD4 and CD8 cells across lung adenocarcinoma regions. This CDR3 spans 13 amino acids. Germline V gene data show CDR1 as MNHNS and CDR2 as SASEGT. V was trimmed by 7 bases and J by 0 bases, leaving 10 bases between them. Localized lung adenocarcinoma, a non-small cell lung cancer, affected the donors.

Sample: CD8+ T cells from the margin of a lung tumor. The chain uses TRBV6-1 and TRBJ2-7; perhaps D is TRBD1 or TRBD2 (6 bases each). This clonotype originated in a male donor with lung adenocarcinoma. The CD4 and CD8 labels of this study may be unreliable. CDR3 amino acids: CASKGGASYEQYF. The CDR3 DNA is TGTGCCAGCAAGGGGGGAGCCTCCTACGAGCAGTACTTC.